Sequencing of this T cell receptor beta chain was carried out in a study of OX40 agonist ivuxolimab in advanced cancers. The study, taken as a whole, reports: Clonal expansion in partial responders at 0.1-3.0 mg/kg ranked among the lowest.

A note on this clone: The antigen remains undetermined.

TCRdb's copy holds only in-frame clones and misses some; the assay was immunoSEQ multiplex PCR. Counted here are about 28,000 clones, roughly 90% occurring once; the ten biggest clones make up around 15%. The trim removed 5 bases at V and 0 bases at J, leaving 4 bases unmatched. The CDR3 loop spans 15 amino acids. CDR1 LNHNV and CDR2 YYDKDF come from the germline V gene (reference sequence). Sequenced here: CD4+ or CD8+ T cells sorted from blood, sampled in a trial of the OX40 agonist ivuxolimab. The chain joins TRBV15 to TRBJ1-5; 7 positions agree with TRBD1. This receptor was taken from an adult with an advanced solid tumor such as melanoma, head and neck, liver or kidney cancer. The DNA of the CDR3 is TGTGCCACCAGCGGACAGGTCTATAGCAATCAGCCCCAGCATTTT. This translates into CATSGQVYSNQPQHF.